Presented here are 18 T cell receptor beta chains from one specimen sequenced in a study of blood T cell repertoires in COVID-19. The method was immunoSEQ multiplex PCR; TCRdb's version includes in-frame clones alone and lacks a portion of them. The data contain tens of thousands of clones, approximately 89% of them singletons. The sample was peripheral blood. The receptors stem from a human donor in a cohort sampled during active COVID-19.

Of note for this clone: The same CDR3 also results from other DNA sequences found in this sample. V gene TRBV5-6 combines with J gene TRBJ2-7, with D possibly being TRBD1 (5 bases). CDR1 is SGHDT, CDR2 YYEEEE, per germline. V was clipped by 0 bases and J by 1 base, with 5 bases between them. The CDR3 sequence is 13 residues long. CDR3 sequence (DNA): TGTGCCAGCAGCTTGGGACAGTCCTACGAGCAGTACTTC. Translating gives CASSLGQSYEQYF.

This clone was seen only a few times. The CDR3 spells CSARDPPEAFF. The CDR3 DNA sequence: TGCAGTGCTAGAGATCCCCCGGAAGCTTTCTTT. This chain links TRBV20-1 with TRBJ1-1; D unresolved. The V gene's germline CDR1 is DFQATT and CDR2 SNEGSKA (reference sequence). Trimming took off 0 bases at V and 8 bases at J, with 7 bases between the two ends. The CDR3 covers 11 residues.

The V and J genes are TRBV2 and TRBJ1-5; TRBD1 matches at 7 bases. The CDR3 length is 14 residues. Germline-derived CDR1 and CDR2 are SNHLY and FYNNEI. The J segment lost 1 base and the V segment lost 6 bases, leaving 3 bases of the junction unmatched. This CDR3 is CASSDRESNQPQHF. CDR3 nucleotide sequence: TGTGCCAGCAGCGACAGGGAAAGCAATCAGCCCCAGCATTTT.

This clone was counted once. The chain employs TRBV24-1 and TRBJ2-7, with D tentatively TRBD1 (5 bases). The CDR3 has 13 amino acids. Trimming removed 6 bases from V and 1 base from J, with 9 bases in between. Germline CDR1 and CDR2: KGHDR and SFDVKD. The CDR3 protein is CATSSDRSYEQYF. CDR3 in DNA: TGTGCCACCAGTTCAGACAGATCCTACGAGCAGTACTTC.

The gene calls are TRBV10-3 and TRBJ1-2; unclear D gene. The CDR3 loop spans 11 amino acids. The germline CDR1 and CDR2 sequences are ENHRY and SYGVKD. V was pared by 3 bases and J by 4 bases, with 3 bases between. The CDR3 region is CAISDSYGYTF. The CDR3 coding sequence is TGTGCCATCAGTGACAGCTATGGCTACACCTTC.

V gene TRBV4-1 combines with J gene TRBJ1-2; 10 bases line up with TRBD1. CDR1 MGHRA and CDR2 YSYEKL come from the germline V gene. This CDR3 region has 15 residues. V lost 3 bases, J lost 6 bases, and 7 bases stayed unmatched. CDR3 loop: CASSHDMDRGDGYTF. CDR3 in DNA: TGCGCCAGCAGCCATGATATGGACAGGGGGGATGGCTACACCTTC.

This clone has only one observation. The chain is built from TRBV7-9 and TRBJ2-1; 8 bases map to TRBD1. The CDR3 covers 15 residues. Germline V gene data show CDR1 as SEHNR and CDR2 as FQNEAQ (reference sequence). V shed 5 bases, J shed 4 bases, and the junction held 7 bases outside the gene matches. This chain's CDR3 is CASSPDRGPYNEQFF. In nucleotides, the CDR3 is TGTGCCAGCAGCCCTGACAGGGGCCCGTACAATGAGCAGTTCTTC. The full variable domain, completed using reference TRBV7-9 and TRBJ2-1, is DTGVSQNPRHKITKRGQNVTFRCDPISEHNRLYWYRQTLGQGPEFLTYFQNEAQLEKSRLLSDRFSAERPKGSFSTLEIQRTEQGDSAMYLCASSPDRGPYNEQFFGPGTRLTVL.

The rearrangement uses TRBV6-1 and TRBJ1-2; 10 bases map to TRBD1. With 3 bases clipped from V and 7 bases from J, the junction kept 2 bases outside the gene matches. Germline V gene lookup returns CDR1 MNHNS and CDR2 SASEGT. The CDR3 consists of 13 residues. The CDR3 region is CASSDGTGAGYTF. As DNA, the CDR3 is TGTGCCAGCAGTGATGGGACAGGGGCTGGCTACACCTTC.

The rearrangement joins TRBV11-2 to TRBJ1-3; weak D call: TRBD1 (6 bases). Between the trimmed V and J ends, which lost 4 bases and 7 bases, there was a span of 26 bases. The CDR3 extends over 18 amino acids. CDR1 is SGHAT, CDR2 FQNNGV, per germline. In DNA form, the CDR3 reads TGTGCCAGCAGCTCCGCGTACCGGGACATCGGGACGGGGAACACCATATATTTT. Its protein is CASSSAYRDIGTGNTIYF.

The rearrangement links TRBV28 to TRBJ1-1; TRBD1 is a possible D gene (6 bases). The CDR3 consists of 14 residues. Trimming shortened V by 5 bases and J by 5 bases, and 15 bases separated the two germline ends. Looked up from germline, CDR1 is MDHEN and CDR2 is SYDVKM. This chain's CDR3 is CASSSLGARTEAFF. CDR3 coding DNA: TGTGCCAGCAGTAGTTTGGGGGCGCGGACTGAAGCTTTCTTT.

The chain employs TRBV4-2 and TRBJ2-7; 8 nucleotides match TRBD1. The J segment lost 4 bases and the V segment lost 0 bases, leaving 5 bases of the junction unmatched. Germline V gene data show CDR1 as LGHNA and CDR2 as YNFKEQ. The CDR3 covers 15 residues. The CDR3 region is CASSQESTGGYEQYF. CDR3 nucleotides: TGTGCCAGCAGCCAAGAAAGCACAGGGGGTTACGAGCAGTACTTC.

The V call is TRBV9, the J call TRBJ2-7; 13 nucleotides match TRBD2. J was trimmed by 7 bases and V by 4 bases; bases with no gene match: 5. The CDR3 has 14 amino acids. Germline loops: CDR1 SGDLS, CDR2 YYNGEE. The CDR3 DNA reads TGTGCCAGCAGCACAATGACTAGCGGGGGGGAGCAGTACTTC. Translating gives CASSTMTSGGEQYF.

This chain connects TRBV28 to TRBJ2-7, with TRBD2 as a possible D gene (6 bases). Deletions cut 5 bases from V and 2 bases from J, with 10 bases between. This CDR3 is built from 13 residues. The V gene's germline CDR1 is MDHEN and CDR2 SYDVKM. The CDR3 region has the DNA TGTGCCAGCAGTCCCGGGAGTACCTACGAGCAGTACTTC. It codes for CASSPGSTYEQYF.

The chain couples TRBV5-6 to TRBJ1-1, with 8 bases aligning to TRBD1. J gave up 2 bases and V 2 bases, and 2 bases lay outside the gene matches. Germline assignment: CDR1 SGHDT and CDR2 YYEEEE. This CDR3 spans 14 amino acids. CDR3 sequence: CASSFGQGNTEAFF. For the CDR3, the DNA is TGTGCCAGCAGCTTCGGACAGGGAAACACTGAAGCTTTCTTT.

The CDR3 nucleotides are TGTGCCAGCAGTGTAGGAGCGGCCCAGCATTTT. This codes for CASSVGAAQHF. V and J are TRBV2 and TRBJ1-5; D unclear. This CDR3 comprises 11 residues. The V end was cut by 4 bases, the J end by 11 bases, with 9 bases between. Germline V lookup: CDR1 SNHLY, CDR2 FYNNEI.

The chain couples TRBV11-2 to TRBJ1-1; D not resolved. Looked up from germline, CDR1 is SGHAT and CDR2 is FQNNGV. The CDR3 length is 17 residues. Trimming took 5 bases from V and 0 from J, leaving 19 bases between them. The DNA for the CDR3 is TGTGCCAGCAGCCTACGACGGCTGGGCGACATGAACACTGAAGCTTTCTTT. It specifies CASSLRRLGDMNTEAFF.

The rearrangement joins TRBV30 to TRBJ1-2; 8 bases match TRBD1. The CDR3 totals 15 residues. Germline V gene data show CDR1 as GTSNPN and CDR2 as SVGIG (reference sequence). The V segment lost 3 bases and the J segment 4 bases; nucleotides outside the gene matches: 10. The CDR3: CAWRGGQGDTYGYTF. The DNA for the CDR3 is TGTGCCTGGAGAGGTGGACAGGGCGATACCTATGGCTACACCTTC.

This clone was detected once. This chain links TRBV11-2 with TRBJ1-6; D perhaps matches TRBD1 (5 bases). With 1 base removed from V and 4 bases from J, the gap between germline ends came to 14 bases. The CDR3 contains 17 residues. In germline, CDR1 is SGHAT, CDR2 FQNNGV. The CDR3 region is CASSLAPGGSYNSPLHF. As DNA, the CDR3 is TGTGCCAGCAGCTTAGCCCCGGGGGGGTCGTATAATTCACCCCTCCACTTT. Based on the CDR3 plus reference TRBV11-2 and TRBJ1-6, the full variable domain is EAGVAQSPRYKIIEKRQSVAFWCNPISGHATLYWYQQILGQGPKLLIQFQNNGVVDDSQLPKDRFSAERLKGVDSTLKIQPAKLEDSAVYLCASSLAPGGSYNSPLHFGNGTRLTVT.